The 32 T cell receptor beta chains in this list originate from one sample, sequenced in a study of cytotoxic CD8 clonotypes in ibrutinib-treated CLL. The protocol was immunoSEQ multiplex PCR, while the TCRdb copy is restricted to in-frame clones and leaves out a portion. The repertoire has approximately 100,000 clones, approximately 78% of them found once; the top ten carry under 35%. This sample comprised PBMCs, obtained after 12 months of ibrutinib treatment. Receptor source: a human donor with chronic lymphocytic leukemia.

This chain connects TRBV7-8 to TRBJ2-2; D not certain. V lost 4 bases, J lost 5 bases, and 11 bases lay in between. The V gene's germline CDR1 is SGHVS and CDR2 FQNEAQ. The CDR3 contains 14 residues. The CDR3 is CASSSLFGTGELFF. In DNA, the CDR3 is TGTGCCAGCAGCTCCCTCTTCGGGACCGGGGAGCTGTTTTTT.

This clone was observed once. The CDR3 sequence is CASSPYRGKNTEAFF. DNA for the CDR3: TGTGCCAGTAGTCCTTACAGGGGGAAGAACACTGAAGCTTTCTTT. This chain links TRBV19 with TRBJ1-1, with 8 bases fitting TRBD1. With V trimmed by 5 bases and J by 1 base, 6 bases remained unmatched. Germline V lookup: CDR1 LNHDA, CDR2 SQIVND (reference sequence). This CDR3 has 15 residues.

V is TRBV7-2 and J is TRBJ2-7, with 10 bases fitting TRBD2. Unmatched junction bases numbered 7, after V lost 5 bases and J lost 3 bases. Per the germline V gene, CDR1 is SGHTA and CDR2 is FQGNSA. The CDR3 runs to 15 residues. The CDR3 nucleotides are TGTGCCAGCAGCAGGGGCTCTAGCGGGGGCTACGAGCAGTACTTC. It is translated as CASSRGSSGGYEQYF.

The chain couples TRBV6-5 to TRBJ2-7; 7 bases line up with TRBD1. After removal of 7 bases from V and 2 bases from J, the junction contained 8 bases not matched to a gene. Germline values: CDR1 MNHEY, CDR2 SVGAGI. The CDR3 is 14 residues long. CDR3 protein: CASTTNRGAYEQYF. In nucleotides, the CDR3 is TGTGCCAGCACCACGAACAGGGGCGCCTACGAGCAGTACTTC.

The chain employs TRBV7-8 and TRBJ2-1; a weak D match, TRBD1 (7 bases). The V gene's germline CDR1 is SGHVS and CDR2 FQNEAQ. This CDR3 contains 17 residues. V was shortened by 5 bases and J by 0 bases, with 17 bases between the two germline ends. DNA of the CDR3: TGTGCCAGCAGCCCTAGGGGGCGGGAAGGCTCCTACAATGAGCAGTTCTTC. As protein: CASSPRGREGSYNEQFF.

J is TRBJ1-5 and V is TRBV2; D remains unclear. The CDR3 has 13 residues. Trimming pared 4 bases from V and 1 base from J, leaving 5 bases between. The germline gives CDR1 SNHLY, CDR2 FYNNEI. The chain's CDR3 is CASSVGSNQPQHF. CDR3 nucleotides: TGTGCCAGCAGTGTCGGCAGCAATCAGCCCCAGCATTTT.

The V and J genes are TRBV30 and TRBJ2-7; D gene uncertain. The CDR3 extends over 12 amino acids. Germline V gives CDR1 GTSNPN, CDR2 SVGIG (reference sequence). Trimming shortened V by 4 bases and J by 5 bases, and 12 bases separated the two germline ends. CDR3 bases: TGTGCCTGGACTCTAAATAACCACGAGCAGTACTTC. It translates to CAWTLNNHEQYF.

The chain couples TRBV29-1 to TRBJ2-7, with D possibly matching TRBD1 (6 bases). Trimming removed 5 bases at V and 0 bases at J, with 14 bases between. Germline V gene lookup returns CDR1 SQVTM and CDR2 ANQGSEA. CDR3 size: 14 residues. The chain's CDR3 is CSVRPRTASYEQYF. The CDR3 nucleotides are TGCAGCGTTCGCCCCCGGACAGCCTCCTACGAGCAGTACTTC.

This chain joins TRBV7-2 and TRBJ1-5; possible D gene TRBD1, 5 bases. Trimming stripped 1 base from V and 1 base from J, with 11 bases between. The CDR3 contains 16 residues. Germline V gene data show CDR1 as SGHTA and CDR2 as FQGNSA. CDR3 in amino acids: CASSLGQPMSNQPQHF. DNA of the CDR3: TGTGCCAGCAGCTTAGGACAGCCTATGAGCAATCAGCCCCAGCATTTT.

The genes are TRBV6-5 and TRBJ2-7; D call uncertain. With 4 bases removed from V and 3 bases from J, the gap between germline ends came to 13 bases. This CDR3 comprises 14 residues. CDR1 MNHEY and CDR2 SVGAGI come from the germline V gene. CDR3 region: CASSSVKQRYEQYF. Written as DNA, the CDR3 is TGTGCCAGCAGTTCAGTAAAACAGCGCTACGAGCAGTACTTC.

This clone occurred once. The genes are TRBV5-5 and TRBJ1-2; weak D call: TRBD1 (5 bases). CDR3 length equals 15 residues. With 0 bases removed from V and 5 bases from J, the gap between germline ends came to 14 bases. CDR1 is SGHKS and CDR2 is YYEKEE in the germline V gene (reference sequence). The CDR3 DNA follows: TGTGCCAGCAGCTTGGATGGACTGACAGTTTATGGCTACACCTTC. Translating gives CASSLDGLTVYGYTF. The whole variable domain, remainder taken from reference TRBV5-5 and TRBJ1-2, is DAGVTQSPTHLIKTRGQQVTLRCSPISGHKSVSWYQQVLGQGPQFIFQYYEKEERGRGNFPDRFSARQFPNYSSELNVNALLLGDSALYLCASSLDGLTVYGYTFGSGTRLTVV.

The chain has TRBV7-3 and TRBJ2-2; D may be TRBD1 or TRBD2 (5 bases each). This CDR3 is 13 amino acids long. V lost 4 bases and J 9 bases, leaving 12 bases between the germline ends. From germline, CDR1 is SGHTA and CDR2 FQGTGA. The CDR3 here is CASSSSPGRELFF. As DNA, the CDR3 is TGTGCCAGCAGCTCCAGCCCGGGGCGGGAGCTGTTTTTT. The full variable domain, in which reference TRBV7-3 and TRBJ2-2 provide the parts outside the CDR3, is GAGVSQTPSNKVTEKGKYVELRCDPISGHTALYWYRQSLGQGPEFLIYFQGTGAADDSGLPNDRFFAVRPEGSVSTLKIQRTERGDSAVYLCASSSSPGRELFFGEGSRLTVL.

The gene calls are TRBV7-2 and TRBJ2-1, with 8 bases matching TRBD2. The CDR3 has 15 amino acids. Germline CDR1 SGHTA, CDR2 FQGNSA. The V segment lost 5 bases and the J segment 4 bases; nucleotides outside the gene matches: 7. The CDR3 here is CASSAGGLTYNEQFF. In DNA form, the CDR3 reads TGTGCCAGCAGCGCGGGGGGTCTAACTTACAATGAGCAGTTCTTC. The variable domain in full, completed from reference TRBV7-2 and TRBJ2-1, reads GAGVSQSPSNKVTEKGKDVELRCDPISGHTALYWYRQSLGQGLEFLIYFQGNSAPDKSGLPSDRFSAERTGGSVSTLTIQRTQQEDSAVYLCASSAGGLTYNEQFFGPGTRLTVL.

In DNA, the CDR3 is TGTGCCAGCAGTTTCTCTGGACAGACTAGCACAGATACGCAGTATTTT. This gives the protein CASSFSGQTSTDTQYF. This chain uses TRBV27 with TRBJ2-3, with D perhaps TRBD1 (6 bases). Trimming removed 3 bases at V and 0 bases at J, with 13 bases between. The CDR3 has 16 amino acids. Germline lookup yields CDR1 MNHEY and CDR2 SMNVEV (reference sequence).

The chain is built from TRBV30 and TRBJ1-1; D remains unclear. Looked up from germline, CDR1 is GTSNPN and CDR2 is SVGIG (reference sequence). The CDR3 length is 12 residues. The V end was cut by 2 bases, the J end by 2 bases, with 6 bases between. CDR3 coding DNA: TGTGCCTGGAGTTCGGGAAACACTGAAGCTTTCTTT. Amino acids: CAWSSGNTEAFF.

This clone was recorded a few times. This chain joins TRBV25-1 and TRBJ1-2; D is perhaps TRBD1 (5 bases). V dropped 1 base and J dropped 5 bases, with 11 bases sitting between them. Germline CDR1 and CDR2: MGHDK and SYGVNS. This CDR3 spans 14 amino acids. CDR3 nucleotides: TGTGCCAGCAGTGAATCGGGCAGGGAATATGGCTACACCTTC. It is translated as CASSESGREYGYTF.

The chain recombines TRBV4-1 with TRBJ2-2; the match to TRBD2 covers 8 bases. The CDR3 is 16 amino acids. With V trimmed by 1 base and J by 4 bases, 5 bases remained unmatched. From germline, CDR1 is MGHRA and CDR2 YSYEKL. The CDR3 DNA reads as TGCGCCAGCAGCCAAGGCGGGGGGCAAGGCACCGGGGAGCTGTTTTTT. As protein: CASSQGGGQGTGELFF.

The rearrangement links TRBV6-6 to TRBJ1-5, with TRBD1 matching 8 bases. The CDR3 consists of 16 residues. Trimming removed 6 bases from V and 7 bases from J; junction bases left unmatched: 14. CDR1 is MNHNY and CDR2 is SVGAGI in the germline V gene (reference sequence). CDR3 residues: CASRAGQVGIGQPQHF. The CDR3 nucleotides read TGTGCCAGCAGGGCGGGACAGGTGGGAATAGGACAGCCCCAGCATTTT.

V gene TRBV19 combines with J gene TRBJ1-2, with no clear D. CDR3 length: 13 residues. Germline CDR1 LNHDA, CDR2 SQIVND (reference sequence). Trimming left V 4 bases short and J 8 bases short, with 14 bases between. The CDR3 DNA follows: TGTGCCAGTAGTACGGGGTCAGTGTTGGGCTACACCTTC. Translating it yields CASSTGSVLGYTF.

The rearrangement uses TRBV12-5 and TRBJ2-5, with 7 bases aligning to TRBD2. Germline V gene data show CDR1 as LGHNT and CDR2 as FRNRAP. With V trimmed by 7 bases and J by 2 bases, 7 bases remained unmatched. The CDR3 totals 14 residues. In DNA, the CDR3 is TGTGCTAGTGCCGTCGGGACTATACAAGAGACCCAGTACTTC. Translating it yields CASAVGTIQETQYF. The full variable domain, in which reference TRBV12-5 and TRBJ2-5 provide the parts outside the CDR3, is DARVTQTPRHKVTEMGQEVTMRCQPILGHNTVFWYRQTMMQGLELLAYFRNRAPLDDSGMPKDRFSAEMPDATLATLKIQPSEPRDSAVYFCASAVGTIQETQYFGPGTRLLVL.

The genes are TRBV30 and TRBJ1-5, with D maybe TRBD1 (6 bases). From germline, CDR1 is GTSNPN and CDR2 SVGIG (reference sequence). The CDR3 sequence is 17 residues long. V lost 8 bases, J lost 0 bases, and 23 bases lay in between. The CDR3 coding sequence is TGTGCCCCCACCGAGGTTGGAGGGGGAGTTAGCAATCAGCCCCAGCATTTT. It is translated as CAPTEVGGGVSNQPQHF.

This clone was seen only once. The chain combines TRBV5-4 with TRBJ2-2; D unresolved. The CDR3 contains 15 residues. V shed 0 bases and J shed 1 base, with 7 bases lying between them. CDR1 and CDR2 (germline): SGHNT, YYREEE (reference sequence). DNA of the CDR3: TGTGCCAGCAGCTTGGTAGGGAAGAACACCGGGGAGCTGTTTTTT. As protein: CASSLVGKNTGELFF.

J is TRBJ2-4 and V is TRBV29-1; 9 nucleotides align to TRBD1. V lost 5 bases and J lost 8; bases outside the gene matches: 10. This CDR3 is 14 amino acids long. Germline loops: CDR1 SQVTM, CDR2 ANQGSEA. As DNA, the CDR3 is TGCAGCGTTACCGGGACAGGGATGGGGGACATTCAGTACTTC. Translated, it gives CSVTGTGMGDIQYF.

The chain combines TRBV7-8 with TRBJ1-3; 8 nucleotides align to TRBD1. The CDR3 is 17 amino acids. Germline CDR1 SGHVS, CDR2 FQNEAQ. J lost 0 bases, V lost 5 bases, and 9 bases had no gene match. The CDR3 region has the DNA TGTGCCAGCAGCCACAGGGACAGGCCTAGCTCTGGAAACACCATATATTTT. Amino acid sequence: CASSHRDRPSSGNTIYF.

This chain joins TRBV29-1 and TRBJ2-4; TRBD1 matches 9 bases. CDR1 and CDR2 from the germline V gene are SQVTM and ANQGSEA. With 7 bases clipped from V and 8 bases from J, the junction kept 6 bases outside the gene matches. The length of the CDR3 is 12 residues. The chain's CDR3 is CSATGGADIQYF. As DNA, the CDR3 is TGCAGCGCCACAGGGGGCGCGGACATTCAGTACTTC.

This clone has a handful of counts. V and J are TRBV6-5 and TRBJ2-7; D may be TRBD2 (5 bases). V lost 4 bases and J 6 bases, leaving 13 bases between the germline ends. This CDR3 contains 13 residues. The germline V gene encodes CDR1 MNHEY and CDR2 SVGAGI. The CDR3 here is CASSSGILGEQYF. CDR3 DNA sequence: TGTGCCAGCAGTTCCGGGATCCTCGGCGAGCAGTACTTC.

The chain carries TRBV29-1 and TRBJ2-4; 11 bases fit TRBD2. With 6 bases clipped from V and 0 bases from J, the junction kept 13 bases outside the gene matches. CDR3 length: 18 residues. Per germline, CDR1 SQVTM and CDR2 ANQGSEA. The CDR3 region has the DNA TGCAGCGTCGCCGAAGACGTTAGCGGGGGGGCAGCCAAAAACATTCAGTACTTC. Translating gives CSVAEDVSGGAAKNIQYF.

The DNA for the CDR3 is TGTGCCAGCAGCCCGGACTCGAGTGGTGCAGAGACCCAGTACTTC. Amino acid sequence: CASSPDSSGAETQYF. The genes are TRBV7-3 and TRBJ2-5; possibly TRBD2 for D (5 bases). The CDR3 covers 15 residues. Germline V gene lookup returns CDR1 SGHTA and CDR2 FQGTGA. Trimming left V 5 bases short and J 4 bases short, with 17 bases between.

This sequence joins TRBV10-3 and TRBJ1-2, with 8 bases that match TRBD1. In germline, CDR1 is ENHRY, CDR2 SYGVKD. Germline trimming cut 5 bases from V and 3 bases from J; bases unmatched to any gene: 2. This CDR3 is 13 amino acids long. CDR3 sequence (DNA): TGTGCCATCAGTCAGACAGGGGACTATGGCTACACCTTC. It translates to CAISQTGDYGYTF.

The rearrangement uses TRBV7-9 and TRBJ1-4; no definite D call. CDR1 is SEHNR and CDR2 is FQNEAQ in the germline V gene (reference sequence). V lost 8 bases, J lost 3 bases, and 7 bases lay in between. There are 12 residues in the CDR3. CDR3 DNA sequence: TGTGCCAGCGGGAGGGCTAATGAAAAACTGTTTTTT. Its protein is CASGRANEKLFF.

V and J are TRBV5-1 and TRBJ2-7, with 7 bases lining up with TRBD1. The CDR3 has 14 residues. J lost 2 bases, V lost 2 bases, and 4 bases had no gene match. Germline CDR1 SGHRS, CDR2 YFSETQ. CDR3 sequence (DNA): TGCGCCAGCAGCTTCGACAGGGCGGCCTACGAGCAGTACTTC. Its protein product is CASSFDRAAYEQYF.

The chain carries TRBV7-3 and TRBJ1-1; maybe TRBD1 (5 bases). The V end was cut by 5 bases, the J end by 8 bases, with 18 bases between. This CDR3 region has 14 residues. Per germline, CDR1 SGHTA and CDR2 FQGTGA. The CDR3 sequence: CASSERGSTSEAFF. For the CDR3, the DNA is TGTGCCAGCAGCGAACGGGGCAGTACATCGGAAGCTTTCTTT.